A selection of T cell receptor beta chains follows, all from one sample in a study of vaccination and CD4 T cells after COVID-19. TCRdb fed the PCR reads into MiXCR, producing one record per CDR3 protein. The table has 20,000 or so distinct CDR3 sequences, roughly 50% seen once. Their recognized antigens are unknown. Sequencing input: CD4+ T cells from blood, cultured in vitro. Receptors originate from a human donor who had recovered from COVID-19. Both conserved end residues are part of each CDR3. Fields, in order: CDR3 DNA, CDR3 protein, V gene, clone size, D gene, J gene. The D gene is left open where the match is weak. Part of the rows lack a size; the others show once, few, many or a class for expanded clones.

cdr3_nt: TGTGCCAGCAGTTATCGGACTAGCTCCTCCGGCACAGATACGCAGTATTTT; cdr3_aa: CASSYRTSSSGTDTQYF; v_call: TRBV27; clone_size: -; d_call: TRBD2; j_call: TRBJ2-3
cdr3_nt: TGTGCCATCAGTGAGATAGGGCCTAATAATCAGCCCCAGCATTTT; cdr3_aa: CAISEIGPNNQPQHF; v_call: TRBV10-3; clone_size: few; d_call: -; j_call: TRBJ1-5
cdr3_nt: TGTGCCAGCAGTTATACCGGGACTGCCGTATCCTACGAGCAGTACTTC; cdr3_aa: CASSYTGTAVSYEQYF; v_call: TRBV6-2/TRBV6-3; clone_size: few; d_call: -; j_call: TRBJ2-7
cdr3_nt: TGTGCCAGCAGTTTCTTCCAGGGGGCTTTTGGCTACACCTTC; cdr3_aa: CASSFFQGAFGYTF; v_call: TRBV6-5; clone_size: -; d_call: TRBD1; j_call: TRBJ1-2
cdr3_nt: TGTGCCAGCAGTGAATGGGGAGGGAATGAAAAACTGTTTTTT; cdr3_aa: CASSEWGGNEKLFF; v_call: TRBV25-1; clone_size: -; d_call: -; j_call: TRBJ1-4
cdr3_nt: TGCGCCAGCAGCCGGGGACTAGGACCCTACGAGCAGTACTTC; cdr3_aa: CASSRGLGPYEQYF; v_call: TRBV5-1; clone_size: -; d_call: TRBD2; j_call: TRBJ2-7
cdr3_nt: TGTGCCAGCAGCCACCCTGGGGGAAATGAAAAACTGTTTTTT; cdr3_aa: CASSHPGGNEKLFF; v_call: TRBV7-8; clone_size: few; d_call: -; j_call: TRBJ1-4
cdr3_nt: TGTGCCAGCAGTCTACGACTAGCGGGAGGGGGAGAGCAGTTCTTC; cdr3_aa: CASSLRLAGGGEQFF; v_call: TRBV7-9; clone_size: -; d_call: TRBD2; j_call: TRBJ2-1
cdr3_nt: TGCGCCAGCAGCCTCCGGGGATATCCCACAGATACGCAGTATTTT; cdr3_aa: CASSLRGYPTDTQYF; v_call: TRBV5-1; clone_size: -; d_call: -; j_call: TRBJ2-3
cdr3_nt: TGTGCCAGCAGAGCGGGAGATAACACTGAAGCTTTCTTT; cdr3_aa: CASRAGDNTEAFF; v_call: TRBV6-1; clone_size: -; d_call: -; j_call: TRBJ1-1
cdr3_nt: TGTGCCAGCAGGGGGGCTTTACTTTACGAGCAGTACTTC; cdr3_aa: CASRGALLYEQYF; v_call: TRBV28; clone_size: few; d_call: -; j_call: TRBJ2-7
cdr3_nt: TGTGCCAGCAGAGGGCATTACTCCTACAATGAGCAGTTCTTC; cdr3_aa: CASRGHYSYNEQFF; v_call: TRBV2; clone_size: -; d_call: -; j_call: TRBJ2-1
cdr3_nt: TGTGCCAGTAGTATGGACAGCTTCGGCCATCCGAACTATGGCTACACCTTC; cdr3_aa: CASSMDSFGHPNYGYTF; v_call: TRBV19; clone_size: -; d_call: -; j_call: TRBJ1-2
cdr3_nt: TGTGCCAGCAGTTTACCTCAGGGGAATAATTCACCCCTCCACTTT; cdr3_aa: CASSLPQGNNSPLHF; v_call: TRBV27; clone_size: few; d_call: -; j_call: TRBJ1-6
cdr3_nt: TGTGCCAGCAGCTTCCTTCACGGGACTAGCGTCCCCGGGGAGCTGTTTTTT; cdr3_aa: CASSFLHGTSVPGELFF; v_call: TRBV7-8; clone_size: few; d_call: TRBD2; j_call: TRBJ2-2
cdr3_nt: TGTGCCAGCAGCTTAGAGCTAGGCGGCGGGAAGACCCAGTACTTC; cdr3_aa: CASSLELGGGKTQYF; v_call: TRBV7-2; clone_size: -; d_call: -; j_call: TRBJ2-5
cdr3_nt: TGCGCCAGCAGCCAAGGACGGATAGCCGGAGCTGGAAACACCATATATTTT; cdr3_aa: CASSQGRIAGAGNTIYF; v_call: TRBV4-1; clone_size: -; d_call: -; j_call: TRBJ1-3
cdr3_nt: TGTGCCATCAGTCCTAGGGACAGGGGTAGCGGGCAGTACTTC; cdr3_aa: CAISPRDRGSGQYF; v_call: TRBV10-3; clone_size: few; d_call: TRBD1; j_call: TRBJ2-7
cdr3_nt: TGCAGTGCTAGAGGGGGAGCAGGGGGCTATGGCTACACCTTC; cdr3_aa: CSARGGAGGYGYTF; v_call: TRBV20-1; clone_size: few; d_call: TRBD1; j_call: TRBJ1-2
cdr3_nt: TGTGCCAGCACCACCAGCGGCCTAGCGGGCTACGAGCAGTACTTC; cdr3_aa: CASTTSGLAGYEQYF; v_call: TRBV6-1; clone_size: -; d_call: TRBD2; j_call: TRBJ2-7
cdr3_nt: TGTGCCAGCAGCTTAAAACTAGAGGGGACCCAGTACTTC; cdr3_aa: CASSLKLEGTQYF; v_call: TRBV7-6; clone_size: -; d_call: -; j_call: TRBJ2-5
cdr3_nt: TGTGCCAGCAGCTCCTTCGGACTAGCGGGAGTGCAGCAGTTCTTC; cdr3_aa: CASSSFGLAGVQQFF; v_call: TRBV7-9; clone_size: -; d_call: TRBD2; j_call: TRBJ2-1
cdr3_nt: TGTGCCAGCAACGCCGGAACGACAGCACATAACTATGGCTACACCTTC; cdr3_aa: CASNAGTTAHNYGYTF; v_call: TRBV7-2; clone_size: few; d_call: -; j_call: TRBJ1-2
cdr3_nt: TGTGCCAGCAGCCTTCAGGGGGCGAGCACAGATACGCAGTATTTT; cdr3_aa: CASSLQGASTDTQYF; v_call: TRBV3-1; clone_size: -; d_call: TRBD1; j_call: TRBJ2-3
cdr3_nt: TGCAGCGTGACAACTGATGGGGGGAACACTGAAGCTTTCTTT; cdr3_aa: CSVTTDGGNTEAFF; v_call: TRBV29-1; clone_size: -; d_call: -; j_call: TRBJ1-1
cdr3_nt: TGTGCCAGCAGCCCGAGACAGGGGGGGACCGATGGCTACACCTTC; cdr3_aa: CASSPRQGGTDGYTF; v_call: TRBV7-3; clone_size: few; d_call: TRBD1; j_call: TRBJ1-2
cdr3_nt: TGTGCCAGCAGTCCCCTCTTACCTTCGGGGGGCTACACCTTC; cdr3_aa: CASSPLLPSGGYTF; v_call: TRBV27; clone_size: medium-sized; d_call: -; j_call: TRBJ1-2
cdr3_nt: TGTGCCAGCAGAAGCGGCGGGGCCCCCTCCTACGAGCAGTACTTC; cdr3_aa: CASRSGGAPSYEQYF; v_call: TRBV6-1; clone_size: -; d_call: -; j_call: TRBJ2-7
cdr3_nt: TGTGCTCAGGACAGGGAGGGGACTGAAGCTTTCTTT; cdr3_aa: CAQDREGTEAFF; v_call: TRBV30; clone_size: few; d_call: TRBD1; j_call: TRBJ1-1
cdr3_nt: TGCAGTGCTAGAGATGGACGAATAGGAGGCTACACCTTC; cdr3_aa: CSARDGRIGGYTF; v_call: TRBV20-1; clone_size: -; d_call: -; j_call: TRBJ1-2
cdr3_nt: TGCAGCGTTGAGGGTTCTGGGGCCAACGTCCTGACTTTC; cdr3_aa: CSVEGSGANVLTF; v_call: TRBV29-1; clone_size: -; d_call: -; j_call: TRBJ2-6
cdr3_nt: TGTGCCAGCATGACAGACACGCAAGAGACCCAGTACTTC; cdr3_aa: CASMTDTQETQYF; v_call: TRBV2; clone_size: -; d_call: -; j_call: TRBJ2-5
cdr3_nt: TGTGCCAGTAGTAGTATGGGACAGTACAATCAGCCCCAGCATTTT; cdr3_aa: CASSSMGQYNQPQHF; v_call: TRBV19; clone_size: -; d_call: TRBD1; j_call: TRBJ1-5
cdr3_nt: TGTGCCACCAGCAGAGATCGAGGGGGCAAGCCCCAGCATTTT; cdr3_aa: CATSRDRGGKPQHF; v_call: TRBV15; clone_size: -; d_call: TRBD1; j_call: TRBJ1-5
cdr3_nt: TGTGCCAGCAGCTATAGACTAGCGGGAGAAACAGATACGCAGTATTTT; cdr3_aa: CASSYRLAGETDTQYF; v_call: TRBV7-2; clone_size: few; d_call: TRBD2; j_call: TRBJ2-3
cdr3_nt: TGTGCCAGCAGCCGCAGGGGGCGGATAGATACGCAGTATTTT; cdr3_aa: CASSRRGRIDTQYF; v_call: TRBV7-2; clone_size: -; d_call: TRBD1; j_call: TRBJ2-3
cdr3_nt: TGTGCCAGCAGCTTAATGAGCGGGTCTGGAAACACCATATATTTT; cdr3_aa: CASSLMSGSGNTIYF; v_call: TRBV7-2; clone_size: -; d_call: -; j_call: TRBJ1-3
cdr3_nt: TGCAGTGCAGGACTAGCGGGGTACAATGAGCAGTTCTTC; cdr3_aa: CSAGLAGYNEQFF; v_call: TRBV20-1; clone_size: few; d_call: TRBD2; j_call: TRBJ2-1
cdr3_nt: TGTGCCAGCAGAAAGACCGGGACAGGGGTCCAGCCCCAGCATTTT; cdr3_aa: CASRKTGTGVQPQHF; v_call: TRBV27; clone_size: few; d_call: TRBD1; j_call: TRBJ1-5
cdr3_nt: TGTGCCAGCAGCTTGTCGGCCATGGCCGGGGAGCTGTTTTTT; cdr3_aa: CASSLSAMAGELFF; v_call: TRBV11-3; clone_size: -; d_call: -; j_call: TRBJ2-2
cdr3_nt: TGTGCCAGTAGTCTCCGGTCCTTTGAAGCTTTCTTT; cdr3_aa: CASSLRSFEAFF; v_call: TRBV19; clone_size: few; d_call: -; j_call: TRBJ1-1
cdr3_nt: TGCGCCAGCAGCTTGGACGGGGGCTCTGGAAACACCATATATTTT; cdr3_aa: CASSLDGGSGNTIYF; v_call: TRBV5-1; clone_size: -; d_call: -; j_call: TRBJ1-3
cdr3_nt: TGTGCCAGTAGTATCGGACTTTACACTGGAAACACCATATATTTT; cdr3_aa: CASSIGLYTGNTIYF; v_call: TRBV19; clone_size: few; d_call: -; j_call: TRBJ1-3
cdr3_nt: TGCGCCAGCAGCCATCGGGGGGATGAGGATGGCTACACCTTC; cdr3_aa: CASSHRGDEDGYTF; v_call: TRBV4-1; clone_size: few; d_call: -; j_call: TRBJ1-2
cdr3_nt: TGTGCCAGCAGTGTCCGACAGGGGGCAAGGGAAAAACTGTTTTTT; cdr3_aa: CASSVRQGAREKLFF; v_call: TRBV6-1; clone_size: -; d_call: TRBD1; j_call: TRBJ1-4
cdr3_nt: TGCAGTGCTAGAGATTTCACAGTCGAGCAGTACTTC; cdr3_aa: CSARDFTVEQYF; v_call: TRBV20-1; clone_size: -; d_call: -; j_call: TRBJ2-7
cdr3_nt: TGTGCCAGCAGCTTAGCCAAGGTCGCTAACTATGGCTACACCTTC; cdr3_aa: CASSLAKVANYGYTF; v_call: TRBV11-2; clone_size: -; d_call: -; j_call: TRBJ1-2
cdr3_nt: TGTGCCAGCTCGGGACCCCTCTCTGGAAACACCATATATTTT; cdr3_aa: CASSGPLSGNTIYF; v_call: TRBV6-1; clone_size: few; d_call: -; j_call: TRBJ1-3